The next 30 T cell receptor beta chains were all read from a single sample in a study of T cells in women clearing cervical HPV infection. Assay: immunoSEQ multiplex PCR; the TCRdb copy retains only in-frame clones and omits some. This table lists fewer than 50,000 clones. The sample consisted of blood buffy coat. All receptors derive from a woman between 18 and 70 years old with a cervical HPV16 infection that either progressed to CIN3+ or cleared (not recorded which).

In the case of this clone: Read data end 3 residues before the CDR3 end; the end is taken from the germline J gene. The V and J genes are TRBV7-8 and TRBJ2-1; D is perhaps TRBD1 (6 bases). Germline CDR1 is SGHVS and CDR2 is FQNEAQ. The CDR3 totals 17 residues. The V end was cut by 5 bases, the J end by 3 bases, with 20 bases between. CDR3 in amino acids: CASSATTGWDHYNEQFF. The sequenced CDR3 bases are TGTGCCAGCAGCGCAACGACAGGCTGGGACCACTACAATGAG.

Points on this clone: Coverage ceases 3 residues before the CDR3 finishes, and the germline J gene fills in the end. This chain connects TRBV7-9 to TRBJ1-4; D is unresolved. This CDR3 is built from 14 residues. Looked up from germline, CDR1 is SEHNR and CDR2 is FQNEAQ (reference sequence). The V gene lost 3 bases and the J gene lost 8 bases, with 13 bases spanning the gap. CDR3 in amino acids: CASSLTPMEEKLFF. The part of the CDR3 DNA that was read is TGTGCCAGCAGCTTGACTCCGATGGAGGAAAAA. Supplemented by reference TRBV7-9 and TRBJ1-4, the full variable domain reads DTGVSQNPRHKITKRGQNVTFRCDPISEHNRLYWYRQTLGQGPEFLTYFQNEAQLEKSRLLSDRFSAERPKGSFSTLEIQRTEQGDSAMYLCASSLTPMEEKLFFGSGTQLSVL.

The CDR3 reads CASSLAVTYEQYF. The CDR3 bases that were read are TGTGCCAGCAGCTTGGCAGTTACCTACGAG. This rearrangement joins TRBV5-6 to TRBJ2-7; D remains ambiguous. The CDR3 end falls 3 residues outside the read, so it is completed with the germline J gene. Trimming left V 0 bases short and J 2 bases short, with 6 bases between. Germline CDR1 SGHDT, CDR2 YYEEEE. This CDR3 has 13 residues.

In the case of this clone: The CDR3 end is not reached by the read, which stops 3 residues before it; the germline J gene fills it in. V gene TRBV13 combines with J gene TRBJ2-2, with TRBD1 matching over 7 bases. This CDR3 is 16 amino acids long. After removal of 4 bases from V and 4 bases from J, the junction contained 9 bases not matched to a gene. The germline CDR1 and CDR2 sequences are PRHDT and FYEKMQ (reference sequence). The DNA read from the CDR3 is TGTGCCAGCAGCTCTATAGGGGGCGTCCTCACCGGGGAG. This gives the protein CASSSIGGVLTGE. Given in full, the CDR3 is CASSSIGGVLTGELFF.

Concerning this clone: The sequence runs out 3 residues before the end of the CDR3; the remainder is reconstructed from the germline J gene. The chain carries TRBV5-6 and TRBJ2-5; 7 bases are a match to TRBD2. With 5 bases clipped from V and 5 bases from J, the junction kept 6 bases outside the gene matches. Germline assignment: CDR1 SGHDT and CDR2 YYEEEE. This CDR3 is 13 amino acids long. The CDR3 bases that were read are TGTGCCAGCAGGTTCGCAGCGGGGGAGACC. It is translated as CASRFAAGET. The whole CDR3 is CASRFAAGETQYF.

About this clone itself: The CDR3 goes on 3 residues after the read ends, and that part is filled in from the germline J gene. The J gene is TRBJ1-2, the V gene TRBV20-1, with TRBD1 matching over 8 bases. Trimming at V came to 1 base and at J to 5 bases, leaving 9 bases not matched to a gene. The germline CDR1 and CDR2 sequences are DFQATT and SNEGSKA (reference sequence). The CDR3 has 15 residues. The sequenced CDR3 bases are TGCAGTGCTAGAGGGGCGTCACAGGGGGGGTATGGC. This translates into CSARGASQGGYG. Given in full, the CDR3 is CSARGASQGGYGYTF.

Remarks on this clone: The read terminates 3 residues before the CDR3 end, so the remaining end is supplied by the germline J gene. The V and J genes are TRBV19 and TRBJ2-5; TRBD2 matches 9 bases. V dropped 2 bases and J dropped 3; count of bases not matched to a gene: 7. Germline V gene data show CDR1 as LNHDA and CDR2 as SQIVND (reference sequence). The CDR3 totals 16 residues. CDR3 protein: CASSIRAGGPEETQYF. The part of the CDR3 DNA that was read is TGTGCCAGTAGTATAAGGGCGGGAGGGCCTGAAGAGACC.

Concerning this clone: The CDR3 extends 3 residues past the end of the read, so its final part is completed from the germline J gene. This chain uses TRBV5-1 with TRBJ1-2; 10 bases are a match to TRBD1. CDR1 and CDR2 from the germline V gene are SGHRS and YFSETQ. J gave up 7 bases and V 4 bases, and 16 bases lay outside the gene matches. The CDR3 spans 17 residues. The CDR3 sequence: CASSMPGQGSLPLGYTF. CDR3 bases read: TGCGCCAGCAGCATGCCGGGACAGGGGTCTCTTCCGCTTGGC.

In the case of this clone: The read terminates 3 residues ahead of where the CDR3 ends, so the germline J gene completes it. The chain recombines TRBV19 with TRBJ2-5; perhaps TRBD1 as D (6 bases). In germline, CDR1 is LNHDA, CDR2 SQIVND (reference sequence). Trimming took 3 bases from V and 5 from J, leaving 16 bases between them. CDR3 size: 15 residues. The sequenced part of the CDR3 DNA is TGTGCCAGTAGTATGGGTAGCAGGGGAGTCGAGACC. Protein product: CASSMGSRGVET. The full CDR3 is CASSMGSRGVETQYF.

Details on this clone: The sequence runs out 3 residues before the end of the CDR3; the remainder is reconstructed from the germline J gene. The rearrangement links TRBV7-9 to TRBJ1-3, with 7 bases fitting TRBD1. V was pared by 3 bases and J by 4 bases, with 6 bases of the junction left unmatched. From germline, CDR1 is SEHNR and CDR2 FQNEAQ (reference sequence). The CDR3 length is 15 residues. CDR3 bases read: TGTGCCAGCAGCTTCCCCGGGACAGAAGGAAACACC. As protein: CASSFPGTEGNT. The complete CDR3 reads CASSFPGTEGNTIYF.

In the case of this clone: The read is 3 residues too short to cover the CDR3 end, so that end is filled in from the germline J gene. This chain uses TRBV20-1 with TRBJ1-5; D is unclear. Trimming shortened V by 6 bases and J by 4 bases, and 7 bases separated the two germline ends. Germline V lookup: CDR1 DFQATT, CDR2 SNEGSKA (reference sequence). The CDR3 consists of 11 residues. The CDR3 bases that were read are TGCAGTGCCCAGGAGAATCAGCCC. Protein: CSAQENQP. The full CDR3 reads CSAQENQPQHF.

Regarding this clone: The read ends 3 residues early relative to the CDR3; the germline J gene fills the gap. The chain uses TRBV20-1 and TRBJ2-5, with 7 bases lining up with TRBD1. CDR1 DFQATT and CDR2 SNEGSKA come from the germline V gene (reference sequence). This CDR3 spans 14 amino acids. Losses at the gene ends were 6 bases for V and 3 bases for J; bases not matched to a gene: 10. The CDR3 DNA, read in part, is TGCAGTGCAACCAGACCTGACAGGGAAGAGACC. This translates into CSATRPDREET. The full CDR3 is CSATRPDREETQYF.

To note about this clone: The sequenced fragment ends 3 residues before the CDR3 boundary, so the rest is inferred from the germline J gene. The chain carries TRBV7-9 and TRBJ1-1, with TRBD1 matching 7 bases. The trim removed 2 bases at V and 2 bases at J, leaving 2 bases unmatched. The CDR3 is 14 amino acids. Germline loops: CDR1 SEHNR, CDR2 FQNEAQ (reference sequence). Partial CDR3 DNA: TGTGCCAGCAGCTTACAAGGGGGCAACACTGAA. It is translated as CASSLQGGNTE. The full CDR3 protein reads CASSLQGGNTEAFF.

About this clone: The sequence runs out 3 residues before the end of the CDR3; the remainder is reconstructed from the germline J gene. The rearrangement links TRBV5-4 to TRBJ1-2, with TRBD1 matching 11 bases. The CDR3 is made up of 15 amino acids. CDR1 SGHNT and CDR2 YYREEE come from the germline V gene (reference sequence). The CDR3 is CASSLVGQGAKGYTF. CDR3 DNA, as far as it was read: TGTGCCAGCAGCTTGGTCGGACAGGGGGCAAAGGGC.

In the case of this clone: The read finishes 3 residues shy of the CDR3 end, and the germline J gene is used to complete it. The chain combines TRBV7-8 with TRBJ2-3, with a weak D call TRBD1 (6 bases). This CDR3 has 16 amino acids. Germline CDR1 and CDR2: SGHVS and FQNEAQ. V shed 3 bases and J shed 6 bases, with 19 bases lying between them. The sequenced part of the CDR3 DNA is TGTGCCAGCAGCTTCCGAGGGGGTACAGTGCAGGATACG. As protein: CASSFRGGTVQDT. In full, the CDR3 is CASSFRGGTVQDTQYF. The variable domain in full, with the rest retrieved from reference TRBV7-8 and TRBJ2-3, is GAGVSQSPRYKVAKRGQDVALRCDPISGHVSLFWYQQALGQGPEFLTYFQNEAQLDKSGLPSDRFFAERPEGSVSTLKIQRTQQEDSAVYLCASSFRGGTVQDTQYFGPGTRLTVL.

Regarding this clone: The missing CDR3 end, 3 residues past where the read stops, is filled in from the germline J gene. The rearrangement links TRBV20-1 to TRBJ1-4, with TRBD1 matching over 8 bases. This CDR3 is built from 15 residues. Unmatched junction bases numbered 12, after V lost 6 bases and J lost 6 bases. The germline V gene encodes CDR1 DFQATT and CDR2 SNEGSKA (reference sequence). This chain's CDR3 is CSAKKTGVRYEKLFF. The covered CDR3 bases are TGCAGTGCCAAAAAGACAGGGGTTCGGTATGAAAAA.

As for this clone: The read ends 3 residues early relative to the CDR3; the germline J gene fills the gap. The J gene is TRBJ2-7, the V gene TRBV18; 8 bases are a match to TRBD1. Trimming took 0 bases from V and 4 from J; bases not matched to a gene: 5. The germline CDR1 and CDR2 sequences are KGHSH and LQKENI. There are 15 residues in the CDR3. Incomplete CDR3 DNA: TGTGCCAGCTCACCACCGAGTGGACAGGGTTACGAG. Translated, it gives CASSPPSGQGYE. The whole CDR3 reads CASSPPSGQGYEQYF.

In the case of this clone: From the germline J gene comes the end of the CDR3, since the read stops 3 residues before it. Other DNA variants within this sample encode the same CDR3. J is TRBJ1-1 and V is TRBV10-1; D may be TRBD1 (5 bases). Germline V gene sequence: CDR1 WNHNN, CDR2 SYGVQD (reference sequence). Trimming took 1 base from V and 4 from J, leaving 13 bases between them. The CDR3 extends over 15 amino acids. CDR3 in amino acids: CASSEFGQGGTEAFF. Incomplete CDR3 DNA: TGCGCCAGCAGTGAGTTTGGCCAGGGAGGCACTGAA.

Worth noting for this clone: The read ends 3 residues shy of where the CDR3 ends; the end is completed using the germline J gene. This rearrangement joins TRBV29-1 to TRBJ2-1, with 8 bases aligning to TRBD2. Germline V gene lookup returns CDR1 SQVTM and CDR2 ANQGSEA. V was clipped by 8 bases and J by 7 bases; unmatched bases: 13. The CDR3 spans 14 residues. CDR3 sequence reads: CSTTGGWEKNEQFF. Incomplete CDR3 DNA: TGCAGCACAACGGGGGGGTGGGAAAAGAATGAG.

Comments on this clone: Read coverage stops 3 residues before the CDR3 terminus; the germline J gene supplies the remainder. This chain connects TRBV6-2 or TRBV6-3 to TRBJ2-7, with a weak D call TRBD1 (5 bases). This CDR3 has 13 amino acids. Germline CDR1 MNHEY, CDR2 SVGEGT. V was clipped by 7 bases and J by 4 bases, with 14 bases between them. The CDR3: CASKWGRAYEQYF. The CDR3 DNA, read in part, is TGTGCCAGCAAATGGGGCAGGGCATACGAG.

On this clone itself: The read is 3 residues too short to cover the CDR3 end, so that end is filled in from the germline J gene. The chain employs TRBV20-1 and TRBJ2-5, with 9 bases aligning to TRBD2. Germline V gene lookup returns CDR1 DFQATT and CDR2 SNEGSKA (reference sequence). The V gene end was trimmed by 3 bases and the J gene end by 6 bases; junction bases not matched to a gene: 17. CDR3 length: 17 amino acids. CDR3 loop: CSASWALKRGVPKTQYF. The CDR3 DNA, read in part, is TGCAGTGCTAGTTGGGCGTTGAAGCGGGGGGTCCCGAAGACC.

For this clone: The read finishes 3 residues shy of the CDR3 end, and the germline J gene is used to complete it. The chain has TRBV27 and TRBJ2-3; a weak D match, TRBD2 (6 bases). V was shortened by 3 bases and J by 0 bases, with 10 bases between the two germline ends. The CDR3 runs to 15 residues. In germline, CDR1 is MNHEY, CDR2 SMNVEV (reference sequence). The CDR3 DNA, read in part, is TGTGCCAGCAGTTTCGGAGGGTGGAGCACAGATACG. As protein: CASSFGGWSTDT. The entire CDR3 is CASSFGGWSTDTQYF.

With regard to this clone: From the germline J gene comes the end of the CDR3, since the read stops 3 residues before it. The V gene is TRBV6-1, the J gene TRBJ1-5, with 8 bases matching TRBD1. The CDR3 spans 16 residues. V dropped 4 bases and J dropped 4; count of bases not matched to a gene: 9. Per the germline V gene, CDR1 is MNHNS and CDR2 is SASEGT. The CDR3 bases that were read are TGTGCCAGCAGTGGATTGCAGGGGGCAGGGAATCAGCCC. Translated, it gives CASSGLQGAGNQP. The entire CDR3 protein is CASSGLQGAGNQPQHF.

Remarks on this clone: The CDR3 goes on 3 residues after the read ends, and that part is filled in from the germline J gene. The V gene is TRBV25-1, the J gene TRBJ2-7, with 8 bases that match TRBD1. The CDR3 is 14 residues long. V was pared by 6 bases and J by 2 bases, with 6 bases of the junction left unmatched. CDR1 and CDR2 from the germline V gene are MGHDK and SYGVNS. The sequenced part of the CDR3 DNA is TGTGCCAGCAGCTCGACAGGGGCTACCTACGAG. Protein: CASSSTGATYE. The whole CDR3 sequence reads CASSSTGATYEQYF.

Regarding this clone: The CDR3 end lies 3 residues beyond the end of the read and is filled in from the germline J gene. The chain links TRBV27 to TRBJ1-5; D is unresolved. Trimming took 5 bases from V and 4 from J, leaving 9 bases between them. Germline loops: CDR1 MNHEY, CDR2 SMNVEV (reference sequence). The CDR3 is 13 residues long. The CDR3 bases that were read are TGTGCCAGCAGTCTCGGGTTTAATCAGCCC. Its translation: CASSLGFNQP. The entire CDR3 protein is CASSLGFNQPQHF.

Partial CDR3 DNA: TGTGCCAGTACCTCCCCCACAGATACG. It is translated as CASTSPTDT. In full, the CDR3 is CASTSPTDTQYF. V gene TRBV19 combines with J gene TRBJ2-3; the D is unclear. Read data end 3 residues before the CDR3 end; the end is taken from the germline J gene. V was clipped by 7 bases and J by 2 bases, with 7 bases between them. Germline loops: CDR1 LNHDA, CDR2 SQIVND (reference sequence). The CDR3 contains 12 residues.

In regard to this clone: With the read ending 3 residues before the CDR3 end, the germline J gene is used to fill in that end. The V gene is TRBV2, the J gene TRBJ1-2; weak D call: TRBD1 (5 bases). Per germline, CDR1 SNHLY and CDR2 FYNNEI. This CDR3 has 14 amino acids. The CDR3 region is CASSEAQGAQGYTF. CDR3 DNA, as far as it was read: TGTGCCAGCAGTGAAGCGCAAGGGGCGCAGGGC.

Worth noting for this clone: The CDR3 goes on 3 residues after the read ends, and that part is filled in from the germline J gene. V gene TRBV18 combines with J gene TRBJ1-1; 7 bases agree with TRBD1. The CDR3 loop spans 13 amino acids. V dropped 5 bases and J dropped 6; count of bases not matched to a gene: 6. Germline values: CDR1 KGHSH, CDR2 LQKENI. The covered CDR3 bases are TGTGCCAGCTCAGGGACAGTTTCCTCTGAA. It codes for CASSGTVSSE. The full CDR3 protein reads CASSGTVSSEAFF.

Concerning this clone itself: Read coverage stops 3 residues before the CDR3 terminus; the germline J gene supplies the remainder. The J gene is TRBJ2-2, the V gene TRBV7-2, with 11 positions matching TRBD2. This CDR3 region has 15 residues. CDR1 and CDR2 from the germline V gene are SGHTA and FQGNSA. Losses at the gene ends were 4 bases for V and 5 bases for J; bases not matched to a gene: 3. Here the CDR3 reads CASSSLAGGTGELFF. CDR3 DNA (partial): TGTGCCAGCAGCTCTCTAGCGGGAGGAACCGGGGAG. Complete variable domain (other parts from reference TRBV7-2 and TRBJ2-2): GAGVSQSPSNKVTEKGKDVELRCDPISGHTALYWYRQSLGQGLEFLIYFQGNSAPDKSGLPSDRFSAERTGGSVSTLTIQRTQQEDSAVYLCASSSLAGGTGELFFGEGSRLTVL.

About this clone itself: The CDR3 end falls 3 residues outside the read, so it is completed with the germline J gene. The chain carries TRBV5-6 and TRBJ1-2, with 9 bases lining up with TRBD1. This CDR3 is built from 13 residues. The germline V gene encodes CDR1 SGHDT and CDR2 YYEEEE. CDR3 in amino acids: CASSSGTGNGYTF. The part of the CDR3 DNA that was read is TGTGCCAGCAGCTCAGGGACAGGGAACGGC.